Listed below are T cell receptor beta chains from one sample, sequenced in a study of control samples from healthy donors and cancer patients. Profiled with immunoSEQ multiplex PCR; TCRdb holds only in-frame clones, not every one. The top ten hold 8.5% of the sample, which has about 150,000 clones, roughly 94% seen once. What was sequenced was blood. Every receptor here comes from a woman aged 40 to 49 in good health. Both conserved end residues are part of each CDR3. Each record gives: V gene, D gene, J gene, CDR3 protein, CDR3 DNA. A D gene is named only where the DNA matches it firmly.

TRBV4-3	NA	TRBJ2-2	CASSRGEGSGTGELFF	TGCGCCAGCAGCCGAGGAGAGGGGTCGGGCACCGGGGAGCTGTTTTTT
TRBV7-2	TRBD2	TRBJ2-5	CASSENMRGKETQYF	TGTGCCAGCAGCGAAAATATGCGGGGGAAGGAGACCCAGTACTTC
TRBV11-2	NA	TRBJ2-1	CASSLVRSGAVYNEQFF	TGTGCCAGCAGCTTAGTAAGGTCGGGAGCCGTCTACAATGAGCAGTTCTTC
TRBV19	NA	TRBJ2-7	CASSVRDPAEQYF	TGTGCCAGTAGCGTCAGGGATCCGGCCGAGCAGTACTTC
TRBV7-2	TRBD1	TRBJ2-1	CASTQGGGTGNEQFF	TGTGCCAGCACCCAGGGGGGAGGGACAGGGAATGAGCAGTTCTTC
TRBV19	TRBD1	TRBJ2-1	CASGTGFNEQFF	TGTGCCAGCGGGACAGGGTTCAATGAGCAGTTCTTC
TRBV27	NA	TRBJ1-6	CASSPKGSSYNSPLHF	TGTGCCAGCAGTCCCAAGGGGAGCTCCTATAATTCACCCCTCCACTTT
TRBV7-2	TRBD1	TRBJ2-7	CASSLGQGRGEQYF	TGTGCCAGCAGCCTGGGACAGGGGAGAGGCGAGCAGTACTTC
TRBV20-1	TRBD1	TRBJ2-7	CSASSPGQGTYEQYF	TGCAGTGCCAGTTCACCGGGACAGGGTACCTACGAGCAGTACTTC
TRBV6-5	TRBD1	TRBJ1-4	CASRLQGASEKLFF	TGTGCCAGCAGATTACAGGGGGCCAGTGAAAAACTGTTTTTT
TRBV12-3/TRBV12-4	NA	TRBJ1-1	CASSLAENTEAFF	TGTGCCAGCAGTTTAGCAGAGAACACTGAAGCTTTCTTT
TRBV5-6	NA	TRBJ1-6	CASSFSNSPLHF	TGTGCCAGCAGCTTTTCTAATTCACCCCTCCACTTT
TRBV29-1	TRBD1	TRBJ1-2	CSAGQGANYGYTF	TGCAGCGCGGGACAGGGGGCTAACTATGGCTACACCTTC
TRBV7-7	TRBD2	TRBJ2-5	CASRRTAGYGGARETQYF	TGTGCCAGCAGGAGGACAGCGGGGTACGGGGGGGCCCGAGAGACCCAGTACTTC
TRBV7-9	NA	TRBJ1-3	CASSVYTGSSGNTIYF	TGTGCCAGCAGCGTATATACAGGGAGCTCTGGAAACACCATATATTTT
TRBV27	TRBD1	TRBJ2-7	CASSLYEPPSGTGGHEQYF	TGTGCCAGCAGTTTATATGAACCCCCCTCTGGGACAGGGGGCCACGAGCAGTACTTC
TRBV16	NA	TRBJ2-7	CASSHTRIYEQYF	TGTGCCAGCAGCCATACACGAATCTACGAGCAGTACTTC
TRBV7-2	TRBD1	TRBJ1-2	CASSLAGLRGFRDGYTF	TGTGCCAGCAGCTTAGCAGGCCTCAGGGGGTTTCGCGATGGCTACACCTTC
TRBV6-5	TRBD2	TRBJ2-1	CASSSGLAGGRWFF	TGTGCCAGCAGTTCGGGACTAGCGGGAGGTCGGTGGTTCTTC
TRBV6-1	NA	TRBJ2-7	CASSEAGVGEQYF	TGTGCCAGCAGTGAAGCCGGAGTAGGCGAGCAGTACTTC
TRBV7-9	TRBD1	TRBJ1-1	CASRPQDRGVNTEAFF	TGTGCCAGCAGGCCCCAGGACAGGGGGGTGAACACTGAAGCTTTCTTT
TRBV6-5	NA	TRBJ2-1	CASSTIRGGRDEQFF	TGTGCCAGCAGTACCATAAGAGGCGGTAGGGATGAGCAGTTCTTC